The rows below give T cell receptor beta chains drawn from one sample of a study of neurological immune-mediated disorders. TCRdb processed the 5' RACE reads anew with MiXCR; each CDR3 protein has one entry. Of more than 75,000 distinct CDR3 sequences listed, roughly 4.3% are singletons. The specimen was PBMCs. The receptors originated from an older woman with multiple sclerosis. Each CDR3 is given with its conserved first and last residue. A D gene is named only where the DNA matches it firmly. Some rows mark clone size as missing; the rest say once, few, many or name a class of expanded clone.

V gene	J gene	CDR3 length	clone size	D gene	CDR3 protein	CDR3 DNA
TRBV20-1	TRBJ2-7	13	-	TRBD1	CSPKGTGGCEQYF	TGCAGTCCCAAGGGGACAGGTGGCTGCGAGCAGTACTTC
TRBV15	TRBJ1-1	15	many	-	CATSTTGRGNTEAFF	TGTGCCACCAGCACTACAGGGCGGGGGAACACTGAAGCTTTCTTT
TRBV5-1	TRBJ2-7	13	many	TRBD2	CASGRGEAYEQYF	TGCGCCAGCGGGAGGGGTGAGGCGTACGAGCAGTACTTC
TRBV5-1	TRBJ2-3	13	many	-	CASSLGRGDTQYF	TGCGCCAGCAGCTTGGGGAGGGGCGATACGCAGTATTTT
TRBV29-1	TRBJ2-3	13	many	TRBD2	CSVPSGGTDTQYF	TGCAGCGTTCCCAGCGGGGGTACAGATACGCAGTATTTT
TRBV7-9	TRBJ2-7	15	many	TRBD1	CASSLAAGTVYEQYF	TGTGCCAGCAGCTTAGCTGCCGGGACAGTCTACGAGCAGTACTTC
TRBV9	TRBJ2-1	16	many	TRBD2	CASSKTSGASYNEQFF	TGTGCCAGCAGCAAGACTAGCGGGGCCTCCTACAATGAGCAGTTCTTC
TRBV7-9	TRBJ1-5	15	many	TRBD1	CASSLVGQGNQPQHF	TGTGCCAGCAGCTTAGTCGGACAGGGGAATCAGCCCCAGCATTTT
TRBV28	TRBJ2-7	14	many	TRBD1	CASSPGQGPWEQYF	TGTGCCAGCAGTCCGGGACAGGGACCTTGGGAGCAGTACTTC
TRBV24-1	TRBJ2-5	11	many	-	CATELGETQYF	TGTGCCACCGAGCTGGGCGAGACCCAGTACTTC
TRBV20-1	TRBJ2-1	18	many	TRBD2	CSALTRVAGGLSYNEQFF	TGCAGTGCCCTGACTCGGGTAGCGGGGGGCCTATCCTACAATGAGCAGTTCTTC
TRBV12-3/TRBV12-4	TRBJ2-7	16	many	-	CASSPGLGTQVYEQYF	TGTGCCAGCAGCCCTGGCCTCGGGACCCAAGTCTACGAGCAGTACTTC
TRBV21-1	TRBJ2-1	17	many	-	CASSKAPGTSGGNEQFF	TGTGCCAGCAGCAAAGCTCCCGGGACTAGCGGGGGGAATGAGCAGTTCTTC
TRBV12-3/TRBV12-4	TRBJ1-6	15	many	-	CASSLRGVHNSPLHF	TGTGCCAGCAGTTTAAGGGGGGTCCATAATTCACCCCTCCACTTT
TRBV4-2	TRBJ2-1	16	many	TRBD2	CASSHNGLAGGSEQFF	TGTGCCAGCAGCCACAACGGACTAGCGGGGGGAAGTGAGCAGTTCTTC
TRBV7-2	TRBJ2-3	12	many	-	CASSFLGDTQYF	TGTGCCAGCAGCTTTCTGGGGGATACGCAGTATTTT
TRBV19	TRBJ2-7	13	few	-	CASSLSAFDEQYF	TGTGCCAGTAGTTTGAGTGCCTTCGACGAGCAGTACTTC
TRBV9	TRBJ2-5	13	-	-	CASSVVLRGTQYF	TGTGCCAGCAGCGTAGTACTCCGGGGGACCCAGTACTTC
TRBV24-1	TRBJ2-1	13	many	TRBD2	CATGTSGYNEQFF	TGTGCCACCGGGACTAGCGGTTACAATGAGCAGTTCTTC
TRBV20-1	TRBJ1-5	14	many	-	CSARAVGGNQPQHF	TGCAGTGCTAGAGCGGTAGGAGGGAATCAGCCCCAGCATTTT
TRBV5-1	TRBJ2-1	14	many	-	CASREGLLYNEQFF	TGCGCCAGCAGAGAGGGACTCCTCTACAATGAGCAGTTCTTC
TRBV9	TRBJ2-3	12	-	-	CASSVGPDTQYF	TGTGCCAGCAGCGTAGGACCAGATACGCAGTATTTT
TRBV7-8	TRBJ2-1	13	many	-	CASSFGGAPSEFF	TGTGCCAGCAGCTTTGGAGGGGCCCCTTCGGAGTTCTTC
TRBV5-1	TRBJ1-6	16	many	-	CASSTGTPRGNSPLHF	TGCGCCAGCAGCACGGGCACCCCGAGGGGGAATTCACCCCTCCACTTT
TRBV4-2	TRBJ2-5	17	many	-	CASSQDQTGTADETQYF	TGTGCCAGCAGCCAAGATCAAACAGGGACTGCCGACGAGACCCAGTACTTC
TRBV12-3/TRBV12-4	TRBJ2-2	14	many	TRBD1	CASRLTGATGELFF	TGTGCCAGCAGGCTTACAGGGGCTACCGGGGAGCTGTTTTTT
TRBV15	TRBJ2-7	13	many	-	CATSTESTYEQYF	TGTGCCACCAGTACGGAATCCACCTACGAGCAGTACTTC
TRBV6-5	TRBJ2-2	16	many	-	CASSYTQHYHTGELFF	TGTGCCAGCAGTTACACCCAACACTACCACACCGGGGAGCTGTTTTTT
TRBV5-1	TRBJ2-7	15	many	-	CASSLEARFSYEQYF	TGCGCCAGCAGCTTGGAGGCAAGATTTTCCTACGAGCAGTACTTC
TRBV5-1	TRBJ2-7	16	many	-	CASSLAGSPPSYEQYF	TGCGCCAGCAGCTTGGCGGGGTCTCCACCCTCCTACGAGCAGTACTTC
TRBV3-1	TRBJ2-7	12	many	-	CASSQDPYEQYF	TGTGCCAGCAGCCAAGATCCCTACGAGCAGTACTTC
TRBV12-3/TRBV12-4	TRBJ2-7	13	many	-	CASTVRGTYEQYF	TGTGCCAGCACCGTCCGGGGGACCTACGAGCAGTACTTC
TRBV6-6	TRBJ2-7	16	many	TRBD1	CASRPTAGQGFYEQYF	TGTGCCAGCAGACCAACCGCGGGACAGGGTTTCTACGAGCAGTACTTC
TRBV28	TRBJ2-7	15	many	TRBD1	CATAYSRQGKNEQYF	TGTGCCACCGCGTACAGCCGACAGGGAAAAAACGAGCAGTACTTC
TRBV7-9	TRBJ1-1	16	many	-	CASSSRGGSADTEAFF	TGTGCCAGCAGCTCCCGGGGTGGGTCGGCTGACACTGAAGCTTTCTTT
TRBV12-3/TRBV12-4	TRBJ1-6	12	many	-	CASSYTEPPLHF	TGTGCCAGCAGCTATACTGAGCCACCCCTCCACTTT
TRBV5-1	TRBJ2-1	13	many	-	CASSTQGSGEQFF	TGCGCCAGCAGCACTCAGGGATCCGGGGAGCAGTTCTTC
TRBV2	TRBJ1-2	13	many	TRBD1	CASSGQGVGGYTF	TGTGCCAGCAGTGGACAGGGGGTCGGTGGCTACACCTTC
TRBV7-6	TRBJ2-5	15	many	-	CASSLLAGYQETQYF	TGTGCCAGCAGCTTACTCGCGGGGTACCAAGAGACCCAGTACTTC
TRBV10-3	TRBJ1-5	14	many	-	CAISEGQGNQPQHF	TGTGCCATCAGTGAAGGGCAGGGGAATCAGCCCCAGCATTTT
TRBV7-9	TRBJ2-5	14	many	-	CASSFSLGQETQYF	TGTGCCAGCAGCTTTTCACTAGGACAAGAGACCCAGTACTTC
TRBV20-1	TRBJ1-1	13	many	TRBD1	CSGPGQANTEAFF	TGCAGTGGGCCGGGACAGGCGAACACTGAAGCTTTCTTT
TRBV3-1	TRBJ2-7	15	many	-	CASSQAGGRLYEQYF	TGTGCCAGCAGCCAAGCCGGGGGACGGCTCTACGAGCAGTACTTC
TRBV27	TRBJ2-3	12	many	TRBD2	CASSFTSGTQYF	TGTGCCAGCAGTTTTACTAGCGGTACGCAGTATTTT
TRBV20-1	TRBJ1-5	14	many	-	CSATIGPDNQPQHF	TGCAGTGCCACTATTGGACCTGACAATCAGCCCCAGCATTTT
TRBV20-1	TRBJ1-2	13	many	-	CSASEAGDIRYTF	TGCAGTGCATCCGAGGCAGGGGATATACGCTACACCTTC
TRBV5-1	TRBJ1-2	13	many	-	CASSLASDEGYTF	TGCGCCAGCAGCTTGGCCTCAGACGAGGGCTACACCTTC
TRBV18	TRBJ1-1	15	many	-	CASSPEGKLNTEAFF	TGTGCCAGCTCACCGGAAGGAAAACTGAACACTGAAGCTTTCTTT
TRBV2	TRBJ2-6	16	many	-	CASSEALHSGANVLTF	TGTGCCAGCAGTGAAGCGCTTCATTCTGGGGCCAACGTCCTGACTTTC
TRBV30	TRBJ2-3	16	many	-	CACNPMGETGTDTQYF	TGTGCCTGCAACCCTATGGGGGAAACGGGCACAGATACGCAGTATTTT
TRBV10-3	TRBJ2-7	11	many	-	CAIRDTEVEYF	TGTGCCATCAGGGACACCGAGGTGGAGTACTTC
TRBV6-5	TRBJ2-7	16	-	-	CASRYSTGISSYEQYF	TGTGCCAGCAGATATTCCACAGGTATCAGCTCCTACGAGCAGTACTTC
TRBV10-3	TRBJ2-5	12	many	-	CAISGGEETQYF	TGTGCCATCAGTGGCGGGGAGGAGACCCAGTACTTC
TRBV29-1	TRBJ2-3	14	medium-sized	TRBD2	CSASPGGALDTQYF	TGCAGCGCCTCTCCCGGGGGGGCCTTAGATACGCAGTATTTT
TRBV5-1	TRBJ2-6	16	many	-	CASSLGRTSGANVLTF	TGCGCCAGCAGCTTAGGGCGCACCTCTGGGGCCAACGTCCTGACTTTC
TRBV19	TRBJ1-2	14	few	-	CASSAGTSLGGYTF	TGTGCCAGTAGTGCCGGGACCTCCCTGGGCGGCTACACCTTC
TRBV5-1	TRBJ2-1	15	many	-	CASSLGDPNRNEQFF	TGCGCCAGCAGCTTGGGGGACCCAAACAGGAATGAGCAGTTCTTC
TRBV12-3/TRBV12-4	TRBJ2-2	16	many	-	CASSLPPGGVGGELFF	TGTGCCAGCAGTTTACCCCCAGGTGGGGTAGGCGGGGAGCTGTTTTTT
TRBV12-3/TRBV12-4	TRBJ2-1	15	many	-	CASSLAGVPYNEQFF	TGTGCCAGCAGTTTGGCAGGGGTCCCCTACAATGAGCAGTTCTTC